One sample yielded the 13 T cell receptor beta chains listed below, sequenced in a study of blood T cell repertoires in COVID-19. The data were produced by immunoSEQ multiplex PCR, yet TCRdb's version contains in-frame clones alone and is incomplete. The data hold 40,000 or so clones, with about nine tenths observed a single time. The sample comprised peripheral blood. The receptors shown here come from a human donor in a cohort sampled during active COVID-19.

V is TRBV4-3 and J is TRBJ2-3, with D uncertain. This CDR3 has 13 amino acids. In germline, CDR1 is LGHNA, CDR2 YSLEER. V dropped 4 bases and J dropped 1 base, with 6 bases sitting between them. CDR3: CASSPTGTDTQYF. Here the CDR3 DNA reads TGCGCCAGCAGCCCCACGGGCACAGATACGCAGTATTTT.

The chain uses TRBV7-2 and TRBJ2-1, with TRBD2 identical over 7 bases. In germline, CDR1 is SGHTA, CDR2 FQGNSA. The CDR3 loop spans 15 amino acids. V lost 2 bases, J lost 7 bases, and 8 bases stayed unmatched. CDR3 in DNA: TGTGCCAGCAGCTTATACGGGGGAGCGGGAAATGAGCAGTTCTTC. Translating it yields CASSLYGGAGNEQFF.

The rearrangement uses TRBV18 and TRBJ2-6; D ambiguous. V lost 5 bases to trimming and J lost 0 bases, with 8 bases between them. The CDR3 is made up of 15 amino acids. Germline V gene data show CDR1 as KGHSH and CDR2 as LQKENI. For the CDR3, the DNA is TGTGCCAGCTCAGATCAGTACTCTGGGGCCAACGTCCTGACTTTC. This encodes CASSDQYSGANVLTF.

The rearrangement uses TRBV25-1 and TRBJ2-7, with 11 bases matching TRBD2. The CDR3 is 18 amino acids. Germline values: CDR1 MGHDK, CDR2 SYGVNS. The V gene end was trimmed by 6 bases and the J gene end by 0 bases; junction bases not matched to a gene: 13. CDR3 sequence reads: CASSVLAGGSLSSYEQYF. The CDR3 region has the DNA TGTGCCAGCAGCGTTTTAGCGGGAGGGTCCCTCAGCTCCTACGAGCAGTACTTC.

The chain is built from TRBV4-2 and TRBJ2-2, with D unclear. V dropped 1 base and J dropped 6 bases, with 6 bases sitting between them. The V gene's germline CDR1 is LGHNA and CDR2 YNFKEQ. This CDR3 spans 13 amino acids. This CDR3 reads CASSQVESGELFF. The CDR3 DNA is TGTGCCAGCAGCCAAGTTGAGTCCGGGGAGCTGTTTTTT.

This chain connects TRBV20-1 to TRBJ1-1; D might be TRBD1 (6 bases). The V gene's germline CDR1 is DFQATT and CDR2 SNEGSKA (reference sequence). The CDR3 has 10 residues. V was cut by 3 bases and J by 11 bases, with 10 bases left in between. The CDR3 region is CSASRGTAFF. The CDR3 DNA reads TGCAGTGCTAGTAGGGGGACCGCTTTCTTT.

J is TRBJ2-4 and V is TRBV15, with D perhaps TRBD1 (5 bases). V lost 0 bases and J 1 base, leaving 16 bases between the germline ends. The CDR3 has 18 amino acids. CDR1 is LNHNV and CDR2 is YYDKDF in the germline V gene (reference sequence). DNA for the CDR3: TGTGCCACCAGCAGAGACGCCACAGGCCTAGGGGCCAAAAACATTCAGTACTTC. It encodes CATSRDATGLGAKNIQYF. The variable domain in full, with the rest retrieved from reference TRBV15 and TRBJ2-4, is DAMVIQNPRYQVTQFGKPVTLSCSQTLNHNVMYWYQQKSSQAPKLLFHYYDKDFNNEADTPDNFQSRRPNTSFCFLDIRSPGLGDTAMYLCATSRDATGLGAKNIQYFGAGTRLSVL.

Only one count was recorded for this clone. Other DNA sequences in the same sample also yield this CDR3. The chain joins TRBV5-1 to TRBJ2-1; D not certain. Germline CDR1 is SGHRS and CDR2 is YFSETQ. CDR3 length equals 15 residues. V lost 0 bases and J lost 0, with 7 bases in between. CDR3 nucleotides: TGCGCCAGCAGCTTGGGTGGTAGCTCCTACAATGAGCAGTTCTTC. Translated, it gives CASSLGGSSYNEQFF.

This chain connects TRBV6-2 or TRBV6-3 to TRBJ2-5; D not certain. Germline CDR1 is MNHEY and CDR2 is SVGEGT. The CDR3 has 14 amino acids. V was clipped by 6 bases and J by 5 bases, with 16 bases between them. CDR3 in DNA: TGTGCCAGCAGCCCTTTCTTCCCGCGCGAGACCCAGTACTTC. This codes for CASSPFFPRETQYF.

CDR3 loop: CATIPGLAGGRTDTQYF. CDR3 coding DNA: TGTGCCACGATACCGGGACTAGCGGGGGGGCGCACAGATACGCAGTATTTT. The V call is TRBV10-3, the J call TRBJ2-3; the match to TRBD2 covers 16 bases. CDR1 is ENHRY and CDR2 is SYGVKD in the germline V gene. CDR3 length equals 17 residues. Unmatched junction bases numbered 8, after V lost 10 bases and J lost 1 base.

The chain recombines TRBV7-2 with TRBJ2-7, with D hard to call. This CDR3 is 13 amino acids long. Germline lookup yields CDR1 SGHTA and CDR2 FQGNSA. The ends were cut back, 1 base at V and 4 bases at J, with 8 bases in the middle. CDR3 in amino acids: CASSLGDWYEQYF. CDR3 bases: TGTGCCAGCAGCTTAGGAGACTGGTACGAGCAGTACTTC.

The V and J genes are TRBV2 and TRBJ2-7; 9 nucleotides align to TRBD2. With V trimmed by 5 bases and J by 6 bases, 11 bases remained unmatched. The CDR3 consists of 15 residues. The V gene's germline CDR1 is SNHLY and CDR2 FYNNEI. CDR3 coding DNA: TGTGCCAGCAGTAGATTAAGCGGGAGGACCCTCGAGCAGTACTTC. Its translation: CASSRLSGRTLEQYF.

This chain uses TRBV7-9 with TRBJ2-1; D gene uncertain. This CDR3 comprises 12 residues. Germline lookup yields CDR1 SEHNR and CDR2 FQNEAQ (reference sequence). Trimming took 1 base from V and 8 from J, leaving 6 bases between them. CDR3 residues: CASSLVRHEQFF. Here the CDR3 DNA reads TGTGCCAGCAGCTTAGTGCGTCATGAGCAGTTCTTC.